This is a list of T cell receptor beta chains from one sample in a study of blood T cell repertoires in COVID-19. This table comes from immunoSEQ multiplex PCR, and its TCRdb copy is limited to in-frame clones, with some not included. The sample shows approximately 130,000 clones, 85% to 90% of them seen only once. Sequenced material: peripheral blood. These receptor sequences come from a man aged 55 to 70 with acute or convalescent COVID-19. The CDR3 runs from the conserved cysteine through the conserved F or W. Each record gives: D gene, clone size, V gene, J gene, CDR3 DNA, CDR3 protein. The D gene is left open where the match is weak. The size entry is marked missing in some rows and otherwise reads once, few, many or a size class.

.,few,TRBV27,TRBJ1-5,TGTGCCAGCAGTTTACAGGCGGGGTGGCCCCAGCATTTT,CASSLQAGWPQHF
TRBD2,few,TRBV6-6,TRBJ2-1,TGTGCCAGCAGTTCCAGCGGGAACTACAATGAGCAGTTCTTC,CASSSSGNYNEQFF
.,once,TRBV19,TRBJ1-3,TGTGCCAGTAGTGCCGTTCGTGTGAGGGAAGGAAACACCATATATTTT,CASSAVRVREGNTIYF
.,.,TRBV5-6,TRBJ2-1,TGTGCCAGCAGCTTCACTAGCCACCAGCGGAATGAGCAGTTCTTC,CASSFTSHQRNEQFF
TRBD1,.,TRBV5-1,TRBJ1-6,TGCGCCAGCAGCGAAGGACAGGGGATGCCCTCACCCCTCCACTTT,CASSEGQGMPSPLHF
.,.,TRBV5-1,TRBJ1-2,TGCGCCAGCAGCTTTGCAGAAAAGAACTATGGCTACACCTTC,CASSFAEKNYGYTF
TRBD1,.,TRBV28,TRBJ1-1,TGTGCCAGCAATTTCGGACAGGGCGGCACTGAAGCTTTCTTT,CASNFGQGGTEAFF
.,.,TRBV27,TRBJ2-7,TGTGCCAGCAGTTTCAAAACAGGGCACGAGCAGTACTTC,CASSFKTGHEQYF
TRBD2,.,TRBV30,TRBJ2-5,TGTGCCTGGAGTGTAGCGGGAGGCTCCCAAGAGACCCAGTACTTC,CAWSVAGGSQETQYF
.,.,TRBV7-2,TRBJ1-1,TGTGCCAGCAGCCCCCAGGCGGGTGGGAACACTGAAGCTTTCTTT,CASSPQAGGNTEAFF
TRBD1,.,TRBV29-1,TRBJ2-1,TGCAGCGTTGGGGACAGGGGTAACAATGAGCAGTTCTTC,CSVGDRGNNEQFF
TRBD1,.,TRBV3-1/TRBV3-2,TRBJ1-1,TGTGCCAGCAGCGGCCGGGACAGCAGGGAACTGAACACTGAAGCTTTCTTT,CASSGRDSRELNTEAFF
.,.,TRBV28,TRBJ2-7,TGTGCCAGCATCATTAGCGGCCCCGTCACCTACGAGCAGTACTTC,CASIISGPVTYEQYF
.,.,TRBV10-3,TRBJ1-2,TGTGCCATCAGTGCCGGGGGTCGGTCCCAGAGCTATGGCTACACCTTC,CAISAGGRSQSYGYTF
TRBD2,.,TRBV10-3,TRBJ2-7,TGTGCCATCAGTGGACGAGAACTAGCGGGAGGGCCCAGGGGCGAGCAGTACTTC,CAISGRELAGGPRGEQYF
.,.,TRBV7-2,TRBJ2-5,TGTGCCAGCAGCGTCGACGGGGTAGAGACCCAGTACTTC,CASSVDGVETQYF
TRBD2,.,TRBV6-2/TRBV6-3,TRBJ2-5,TGTGCCAGCAGTGCACTAGCGGGAGGTGGGGAGACCCAGTACTTC,CASSALAGGGETQYF
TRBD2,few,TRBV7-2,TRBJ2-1,TGTGCCGGAGTAGCGGGAGTCCGAAATGAGCAGTTCTTC,CAGVAGVRNEQFF
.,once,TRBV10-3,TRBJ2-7,TGTGCCATCAGTGAGCAAGGGGCGCGCGAGCAGTACTTC,CAISEQGAREQYF
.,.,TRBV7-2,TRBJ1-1,TGTGCCAGCCTACTGCGGGACACTGAAGCTTTCTTT,CASLLRDTEAFF
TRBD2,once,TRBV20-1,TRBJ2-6,TGCAGTGCTAGTCAGTGGGAGGGCCTCTCTGGGGCCAACGTCCTGACTTTC,CSASQWEGLSGANVLTF
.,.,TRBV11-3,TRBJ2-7,TGTGCCAGCAGCCCGCGGGGATACCTAACCTACGAGCAGTACTTC,CASSPRGYLTYEQYF
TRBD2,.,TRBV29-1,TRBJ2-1,TGCAGCGTTGTCGGACTAGCGGGAGATGGGACCTACAATGAGCAGTTCTTC,CSVVGLAGDGTYNEQFF
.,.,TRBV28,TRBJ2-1,TGTGCCAGCAGTTTAGGGGGCGGATACAATGAGCAGTTCTTC,CASSLGGGYNEQFF
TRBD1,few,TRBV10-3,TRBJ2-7,TGTGCCATCAGTGGGGACAGCCCCGCCGACGAGCAGTACTTC,CAISGDSPADEQYF
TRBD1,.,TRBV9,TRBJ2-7,TGTGCCAGCAGCGTAACCGGGACAGGGCCCTACGAGCAGTACTTC,CASSVTGTGPYEQYF
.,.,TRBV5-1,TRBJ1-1,TGCGCCAGCAGCTTGTACAGCATGAACACTGAAGCTTTCTTT,CASSLYSMNTEAFF
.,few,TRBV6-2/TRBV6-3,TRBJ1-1,TGTGCCAGCAGCCGGGGCGGCACTATCACTGAAGCTTTCTTT,CASSRGGTITEAFF
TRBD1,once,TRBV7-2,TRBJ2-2,TGTGCCAGCAGCCTGAACAGGGGCGGCGGGGAGCTGTTTTTT,CASSLNRGGGELFF
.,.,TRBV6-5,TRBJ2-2,TGTGCCAGCCAAGACGGCAGGTACACCGGGGAGCTGTTTTTT,CASQDGRYTGELFF
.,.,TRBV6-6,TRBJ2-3,TGTGCCAGCAGACCCGGGGGGCGTGTGAACACAGATACGCAGTATTTT,CASRPGGRVNTDTQYF
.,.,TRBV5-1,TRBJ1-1,TGCGCCAGCAGCGGAGGGCGGAACACTGAAGCTTTCTTT,CASSGGRNTEAFF
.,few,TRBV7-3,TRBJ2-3,TGTGCCAGCAGCTTAACCCGCCAGGATACGCAGTATTTT,CASSLTRQDTQYF
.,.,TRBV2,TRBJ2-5,TGTGCCAGCAGTCCCCAGTGGCAGGGGGACTTAGTTTCGGGGACCCAGTACTTC,CASSPQWQGDLVSGTQYF
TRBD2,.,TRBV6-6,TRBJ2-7,TGTGCCACCCGGGGGGACCCCCTCTACGAGCAGTACTTC,CATRGDPLYEQYF
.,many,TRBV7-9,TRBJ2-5,TGTGCCAGCAGCCCAACCCGCCCGGTCGAGACCCAGTACTTC,CASSPTRPVETQYF
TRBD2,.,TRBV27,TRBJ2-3,TGTGCCGAGATAGCGGGAGCGGGTACAGATACGCAGTATTTT,CAEIAGAGTDTQYF
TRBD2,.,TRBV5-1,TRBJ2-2,TGCGCCAGCAGCTTGGATATTCGAGCGGGAGGGACCGGGGAGCTGTTTTTT,CASSLDIRAGGTGELFF
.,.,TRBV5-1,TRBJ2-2,TGCGCCAGCAGCTTCGGGGGGCCGGGCACCGGGGAGCTGTTTTTT,CASSFGGPGTGELFF
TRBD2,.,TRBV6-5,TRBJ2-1,TGTGCCAGCAGCGAGACTAGCGGCTCCTACAATGAGCAGTTCTTC,CASSETSGSYNEQFF
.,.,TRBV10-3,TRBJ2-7,TGTGCCATCAGTGATTTAATCTACGAGCAGTACTTC,CAISDLIYEQYF
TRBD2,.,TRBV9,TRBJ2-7,TGTGCCAGCAGTCCGGAGGCTAGCGGGAGTAAGCAGTACTTC,CASSPEASGSKQYF
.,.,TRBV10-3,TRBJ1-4,TGTGCCATCAGCAGGGGCACTAATGAAAAACTGTTTTTT,CAISRGTNEKLFF
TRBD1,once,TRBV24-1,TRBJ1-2,TGTGCCACCAGTGATCCCACAGGGGCTTACTATGGCTACACCTTC,CATSDPTGAYYGYTF
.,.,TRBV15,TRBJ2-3,TGTGCCACCAGGCCACAAGTCGGCGTTGGGAGAGATACGCAGTATTTT,CATRPQVGVGRDTQYF
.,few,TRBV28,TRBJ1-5,TGTGCCGAAGCCGGAGGCAATCAGCCCCAGCATTTT,CAEAGGNQPQHF
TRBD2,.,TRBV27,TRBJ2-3,TGTGCCAGCAGTCGCAACCCCGGACTAGCGGGAGGCACAGATACGCAGTATTTT,CASSRNPGLAGGTDTQYF
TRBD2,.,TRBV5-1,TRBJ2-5,TGCGCCAGCAGCCAGGGACTAGATGAGACCCAGTACTTC,CASSQGLDETQYF
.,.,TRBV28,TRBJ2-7,TGTGCCAGCAGTTTACAGGGAAAGTCCTACGAGCAGTACTTC,CASSLQGKSYEQYF
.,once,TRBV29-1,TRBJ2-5,TGCAGCGTCAGACAGTTCCAAGAGACCCAGTACTTC,CSVRQFQETQYF
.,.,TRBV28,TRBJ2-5,TGTGCCAGCAGTCCGAGGCGGAACATCGGGGGGACCCAGTACTTC,CASSPRRNIGGTQYF
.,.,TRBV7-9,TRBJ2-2,TGTGCCAGCAGCACTACAGTGACAGGATTCGGCACCGGGGAGCTGTTTTTT,CASSTTVTGFGTGELFF
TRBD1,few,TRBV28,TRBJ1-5,TGTGCCAGCATCAAAGACAGGGGCCATCAGCCCCAGCATTTT,CASIKDRGHQPQHF